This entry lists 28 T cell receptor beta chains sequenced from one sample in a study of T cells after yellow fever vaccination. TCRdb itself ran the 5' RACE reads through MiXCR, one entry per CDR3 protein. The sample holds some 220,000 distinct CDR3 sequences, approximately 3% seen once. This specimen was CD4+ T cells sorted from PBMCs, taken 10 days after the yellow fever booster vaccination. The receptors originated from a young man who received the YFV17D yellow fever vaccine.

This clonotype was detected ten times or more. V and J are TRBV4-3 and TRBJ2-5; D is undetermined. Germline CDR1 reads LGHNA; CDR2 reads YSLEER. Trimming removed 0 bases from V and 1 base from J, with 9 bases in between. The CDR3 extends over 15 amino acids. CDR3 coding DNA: TGCGCCAGCAGCCAAGATCGGGCAGCCCAAGAGACCCAGTACTTC. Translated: CASSQDRAAQETQYF.

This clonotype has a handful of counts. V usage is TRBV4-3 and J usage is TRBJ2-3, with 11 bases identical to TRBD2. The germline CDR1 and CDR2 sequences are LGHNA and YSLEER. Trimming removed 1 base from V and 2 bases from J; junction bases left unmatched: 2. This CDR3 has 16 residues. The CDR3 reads CASSQGSGGATDTQYF. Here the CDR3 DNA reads TGCGCCAGCAGCCAAGGTAGCGGGGGGGCCACAGATACGCAGTATTTT.

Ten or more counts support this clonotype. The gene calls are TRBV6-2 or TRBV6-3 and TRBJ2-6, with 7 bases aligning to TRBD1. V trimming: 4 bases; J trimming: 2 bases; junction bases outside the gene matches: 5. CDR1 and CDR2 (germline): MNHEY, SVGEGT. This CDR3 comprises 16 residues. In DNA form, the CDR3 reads TGTGCCAGCAGTTTAAACAGGGGTACTGGGGCCAACGTCCTGACTTTC. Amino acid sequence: CASSLNRGTGANVLTF.

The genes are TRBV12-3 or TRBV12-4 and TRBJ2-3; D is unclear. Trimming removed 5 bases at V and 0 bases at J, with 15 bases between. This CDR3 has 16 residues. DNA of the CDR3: TGTGCCAGCAGTCCTCAGGTGACCGGGAGCACAGATACGCAGTATTTT. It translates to CASSPQVTGSTDTQYF.

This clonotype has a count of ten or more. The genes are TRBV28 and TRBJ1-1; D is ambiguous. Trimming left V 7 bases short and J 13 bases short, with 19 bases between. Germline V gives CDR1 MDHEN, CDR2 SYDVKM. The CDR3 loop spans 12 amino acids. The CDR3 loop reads CASTGSRAVVFF. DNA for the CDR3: TGTGCCAGCACCGGTTCCCGGGCGGTTGTTTTCTTT.

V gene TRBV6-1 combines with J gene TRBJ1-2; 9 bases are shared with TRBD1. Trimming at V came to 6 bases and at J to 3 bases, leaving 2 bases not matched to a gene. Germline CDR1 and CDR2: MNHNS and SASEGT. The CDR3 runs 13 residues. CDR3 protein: CASRDRGYYGYTF. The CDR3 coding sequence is TGTGCCAGCAGAGACAGGGGGTACTATGGCTACACCTTC.

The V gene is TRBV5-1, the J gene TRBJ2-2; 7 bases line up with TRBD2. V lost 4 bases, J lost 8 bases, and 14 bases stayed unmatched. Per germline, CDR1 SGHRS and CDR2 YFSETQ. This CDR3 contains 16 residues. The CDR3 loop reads CASSPPGLGLTGELFF. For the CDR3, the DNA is TGCGCCAGCAGCCCCCCCGGACTAGGACTAACTGGGGAGCTGTTTTTT. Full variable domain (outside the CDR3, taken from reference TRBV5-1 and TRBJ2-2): KAGVTQTPRYLIKTRGQQVTLSCSPISGHRSVSWYQQTPGQGLQFLFEYFSETQRNKGNFPGRFSGRQFSNSRSEMNVSTLELGDSALYLCASSPPGLGLTGELFFGEGSRLTVL.

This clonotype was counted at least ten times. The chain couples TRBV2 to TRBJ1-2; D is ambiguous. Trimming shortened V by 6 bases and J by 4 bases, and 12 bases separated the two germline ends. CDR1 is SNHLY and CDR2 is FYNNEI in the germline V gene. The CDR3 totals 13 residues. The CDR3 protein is CASRSTGSYGYTF. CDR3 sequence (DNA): TGTGCCAGCAGGTCGACGGGCAGCTATGGCTACACCTTC.

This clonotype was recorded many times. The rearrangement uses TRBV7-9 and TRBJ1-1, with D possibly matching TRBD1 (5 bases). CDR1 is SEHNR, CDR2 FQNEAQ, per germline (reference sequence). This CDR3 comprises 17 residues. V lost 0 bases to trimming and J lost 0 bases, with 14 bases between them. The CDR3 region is CASSLAVAGDLNTEAFF. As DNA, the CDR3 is TGTGCCAGCAGCTTAGCGGTAGCGGGGGATTTGAACACTGAAGCTTTCTTT.

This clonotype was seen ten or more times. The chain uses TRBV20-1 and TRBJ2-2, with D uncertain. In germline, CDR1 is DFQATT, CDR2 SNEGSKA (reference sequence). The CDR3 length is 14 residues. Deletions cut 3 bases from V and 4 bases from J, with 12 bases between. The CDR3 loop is CSARVPGSTGELFF. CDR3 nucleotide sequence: TGCAGTGCTAGGGTCCCCGGGTCCACCGGGGAGCTGTTTTTT.

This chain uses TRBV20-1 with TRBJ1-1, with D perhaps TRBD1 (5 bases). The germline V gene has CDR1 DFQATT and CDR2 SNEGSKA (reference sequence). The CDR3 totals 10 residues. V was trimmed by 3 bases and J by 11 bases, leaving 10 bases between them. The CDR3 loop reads CSASRGEAFF. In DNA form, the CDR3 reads TGCAGTGCTAGTAGGGGAGAGGCTTTCTTT.

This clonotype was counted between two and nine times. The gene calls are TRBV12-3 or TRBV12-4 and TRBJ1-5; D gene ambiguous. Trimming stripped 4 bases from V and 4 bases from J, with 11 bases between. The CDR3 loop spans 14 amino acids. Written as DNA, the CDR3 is TGTGCCAGCAGTTCCGGACGGAGGAATCAGCCCCAGCATTTT. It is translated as CASSSGRRNQPQHF.

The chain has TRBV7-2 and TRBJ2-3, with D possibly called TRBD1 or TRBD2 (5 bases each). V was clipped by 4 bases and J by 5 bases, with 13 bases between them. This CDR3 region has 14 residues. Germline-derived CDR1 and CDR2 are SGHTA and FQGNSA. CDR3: CASSSGPPGDTQYF. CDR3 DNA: TGTGCCAGCAGCTCGGGACCCCCGGGAGATACGCAGTATTTT.

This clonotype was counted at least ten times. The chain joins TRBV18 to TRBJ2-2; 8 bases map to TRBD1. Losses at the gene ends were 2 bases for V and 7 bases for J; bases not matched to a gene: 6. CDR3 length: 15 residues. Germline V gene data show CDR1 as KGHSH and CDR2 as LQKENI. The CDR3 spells CASSPRTGIHGELFF. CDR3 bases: TGTGCCAGCTCACCAAGGACAGGGATACACGGGGAGCTGTTTTTT.

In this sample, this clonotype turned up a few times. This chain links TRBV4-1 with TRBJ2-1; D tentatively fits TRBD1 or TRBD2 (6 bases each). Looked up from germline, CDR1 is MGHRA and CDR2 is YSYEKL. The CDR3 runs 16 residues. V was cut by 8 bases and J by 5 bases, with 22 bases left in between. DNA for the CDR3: TGCGCCAGCGGGGGGTCGGGGGCAGACCTAAACAATGAGCAGTTCTTC. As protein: CASGGSGADLNNEQFF.

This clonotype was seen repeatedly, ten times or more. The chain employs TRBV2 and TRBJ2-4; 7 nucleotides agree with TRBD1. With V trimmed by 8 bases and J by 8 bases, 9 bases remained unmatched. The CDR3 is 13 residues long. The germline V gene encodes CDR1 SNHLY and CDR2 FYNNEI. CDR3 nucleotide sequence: TGTGCCAGCGGTGGACAGGAGAATTACATTCAGTACTTC. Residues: CASGGQENYIQYF.

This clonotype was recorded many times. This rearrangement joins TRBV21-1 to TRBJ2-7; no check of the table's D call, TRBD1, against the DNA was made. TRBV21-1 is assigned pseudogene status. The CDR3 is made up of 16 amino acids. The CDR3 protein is CASSKTPGQLAYEQYV. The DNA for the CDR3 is TGTGCCAGCAGCAAGACCCCGGGACAGCTAGCCTACGAGCAGTACGTC.

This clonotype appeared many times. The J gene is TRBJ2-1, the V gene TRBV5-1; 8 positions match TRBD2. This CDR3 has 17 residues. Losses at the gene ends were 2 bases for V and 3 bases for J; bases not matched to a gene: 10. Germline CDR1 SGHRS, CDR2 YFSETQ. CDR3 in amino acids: CASSFPRGVTHYNEQFF. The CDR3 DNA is TGCGCCAGCAGCTTCCCGCGGGGGGTAACCCACTACAATGAGCAGTTCTTC. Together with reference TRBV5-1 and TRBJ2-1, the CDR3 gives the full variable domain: KAGVTQTPRYLIKTRGQQVTLSCSPISGHRSVSWYQQTPGQGLQFLFEYFSETQRNKGNFPGRFSGRQFSNSRSEMNVSTLELGDSALYLCASSFPRGVTHYNEQFFGPGTRLTVL.

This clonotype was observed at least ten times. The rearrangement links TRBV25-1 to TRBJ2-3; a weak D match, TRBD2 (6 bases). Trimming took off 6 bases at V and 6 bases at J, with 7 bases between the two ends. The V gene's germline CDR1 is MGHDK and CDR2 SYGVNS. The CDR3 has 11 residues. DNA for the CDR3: TGTGCCAGCAGGGGAGGTGATACGCAGTATTTT. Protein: CASRGGDTQYF. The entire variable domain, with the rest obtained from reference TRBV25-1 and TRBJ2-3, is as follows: EADIYQTPRYLVIGTGKKITLECSQTMGHDKMYWYQQDPGMELHLIHYSYGVNSTEKGDLSSESTVSRIRTEHFPLTLESARPSHTSQYLCASRGGDTQYFGPGTRLTVL.

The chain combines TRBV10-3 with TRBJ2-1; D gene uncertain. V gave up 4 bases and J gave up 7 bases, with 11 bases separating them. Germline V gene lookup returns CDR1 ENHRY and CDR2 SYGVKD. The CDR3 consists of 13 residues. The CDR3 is CAISGGVVNEQFF. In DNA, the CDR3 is TGTGCCATCAGTGGAGGAGTTGTGAATGAGCAGTTCTTC.

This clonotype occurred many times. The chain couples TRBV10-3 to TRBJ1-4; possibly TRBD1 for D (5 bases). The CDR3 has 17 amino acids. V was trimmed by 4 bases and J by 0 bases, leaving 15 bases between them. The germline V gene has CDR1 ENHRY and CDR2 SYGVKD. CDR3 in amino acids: CAISARGGTPTNEKLFF. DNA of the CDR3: TGTGCCATCAGTGCCCGGGGGGGGACCCCAACTAATGAAAAACTGTTTTTT.

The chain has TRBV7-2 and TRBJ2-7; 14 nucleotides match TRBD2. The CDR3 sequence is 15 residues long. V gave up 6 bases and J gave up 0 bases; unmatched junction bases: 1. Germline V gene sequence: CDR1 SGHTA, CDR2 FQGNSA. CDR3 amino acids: CASSGTSGSSYEQYF. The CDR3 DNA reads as TGTGCCAGCAGTGGGACTAGCGGGAGCTCCTACGAGCAGTACTTC.

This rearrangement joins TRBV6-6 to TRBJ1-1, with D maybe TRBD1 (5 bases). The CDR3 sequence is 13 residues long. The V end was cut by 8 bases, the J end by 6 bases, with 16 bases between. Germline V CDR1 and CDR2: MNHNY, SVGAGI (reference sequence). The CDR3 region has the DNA TGTGCCAGCGCCCGTGGGTGGGGGGCTGAAGCTTTCTTT. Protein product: CASARGWGAEAFF.

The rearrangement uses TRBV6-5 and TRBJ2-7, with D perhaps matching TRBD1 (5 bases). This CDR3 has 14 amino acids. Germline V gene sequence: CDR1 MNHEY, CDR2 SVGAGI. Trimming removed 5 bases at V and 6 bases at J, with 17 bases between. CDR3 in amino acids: CASSRNRFGAEQYV. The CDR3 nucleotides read TGTGCCAGCAGTCGGAACCGGTTTGGGGCCGAGCAGTACGTC.

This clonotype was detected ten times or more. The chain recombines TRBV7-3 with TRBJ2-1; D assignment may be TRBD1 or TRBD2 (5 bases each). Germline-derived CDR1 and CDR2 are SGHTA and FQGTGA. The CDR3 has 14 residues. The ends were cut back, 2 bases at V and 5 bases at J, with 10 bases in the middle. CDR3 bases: TGTGCCAGCAGCTTACCCGGGGCACACAATGAGCAGTTCTTC. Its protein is CASSLPGAHNEQFF.

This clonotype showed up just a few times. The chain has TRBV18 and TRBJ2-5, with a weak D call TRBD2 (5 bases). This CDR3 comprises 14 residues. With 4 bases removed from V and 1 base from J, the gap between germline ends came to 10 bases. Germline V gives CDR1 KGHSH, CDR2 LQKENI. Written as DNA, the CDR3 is TGTGCCAGCTCACGGATGAGCGGCCAAGAGACCCAGTACTTC. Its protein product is CASSRMSGQETQYF.

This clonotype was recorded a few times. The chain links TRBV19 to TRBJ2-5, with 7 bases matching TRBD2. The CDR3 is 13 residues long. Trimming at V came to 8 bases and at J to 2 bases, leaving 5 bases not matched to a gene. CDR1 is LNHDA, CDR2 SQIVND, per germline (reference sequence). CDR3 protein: CASAGGLQETQYF. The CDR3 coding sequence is TGTGCCAGTGCCGGGGGGTTACAAGAGACCCAGTACTTC.

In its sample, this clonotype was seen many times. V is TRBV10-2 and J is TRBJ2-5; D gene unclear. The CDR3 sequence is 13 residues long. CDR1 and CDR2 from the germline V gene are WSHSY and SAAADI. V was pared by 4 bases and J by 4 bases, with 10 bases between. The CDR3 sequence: CASSVSSVETQYF. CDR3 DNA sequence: TGCGCCAGCAGTGTCTCCAGTGTAGAGACCCAGTACTTC.